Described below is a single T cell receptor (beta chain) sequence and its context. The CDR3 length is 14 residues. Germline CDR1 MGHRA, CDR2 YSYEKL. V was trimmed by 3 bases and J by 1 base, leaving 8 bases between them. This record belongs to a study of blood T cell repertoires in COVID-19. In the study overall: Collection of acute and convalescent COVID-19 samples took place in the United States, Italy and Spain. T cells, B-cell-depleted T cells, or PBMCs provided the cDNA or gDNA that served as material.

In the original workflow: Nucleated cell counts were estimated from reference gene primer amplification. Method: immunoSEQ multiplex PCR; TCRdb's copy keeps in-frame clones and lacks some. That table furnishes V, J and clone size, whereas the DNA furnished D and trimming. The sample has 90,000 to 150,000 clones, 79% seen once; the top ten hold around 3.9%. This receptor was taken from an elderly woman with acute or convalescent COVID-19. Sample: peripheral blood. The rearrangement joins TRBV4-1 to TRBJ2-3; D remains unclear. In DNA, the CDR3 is TGCGCCAGCAGCCAGATAGTCGGCACAGATACGCAGTATTTT. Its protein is CASSQIVGTDTQYF.